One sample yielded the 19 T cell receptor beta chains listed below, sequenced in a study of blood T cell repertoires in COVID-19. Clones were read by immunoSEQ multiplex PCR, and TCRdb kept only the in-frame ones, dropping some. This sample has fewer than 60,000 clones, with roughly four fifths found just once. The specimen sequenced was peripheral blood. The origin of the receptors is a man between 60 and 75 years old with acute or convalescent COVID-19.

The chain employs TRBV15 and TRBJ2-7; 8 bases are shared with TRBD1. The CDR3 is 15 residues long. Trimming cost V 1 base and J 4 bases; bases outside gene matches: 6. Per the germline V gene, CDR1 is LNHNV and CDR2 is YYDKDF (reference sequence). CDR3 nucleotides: TGTGCCACCAGCAGAGGTCCAGGGGGCGAGTACGAGCAGTACTTC. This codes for CATSRGPGGEYEQYF. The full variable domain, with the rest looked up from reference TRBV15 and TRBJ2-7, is DAMVIQNPRYQVTQFGKPVTLSCSQTLNHNVMYWYQQKSSQAPKLLFHYYDKDFNNEADTPDNFQSRRPNTSFCFLDIRSPGLGDTAMYLCATSRGPGGEYEQYFGPGTRLTVT.

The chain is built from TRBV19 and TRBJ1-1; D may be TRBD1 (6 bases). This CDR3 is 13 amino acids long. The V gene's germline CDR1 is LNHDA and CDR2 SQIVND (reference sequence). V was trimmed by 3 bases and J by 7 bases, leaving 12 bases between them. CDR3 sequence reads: CASSIREDSEAFF. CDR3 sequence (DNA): TGTGCCAGTAGTATCCGAGAGGACAGTGAAGCTTTCTTT.

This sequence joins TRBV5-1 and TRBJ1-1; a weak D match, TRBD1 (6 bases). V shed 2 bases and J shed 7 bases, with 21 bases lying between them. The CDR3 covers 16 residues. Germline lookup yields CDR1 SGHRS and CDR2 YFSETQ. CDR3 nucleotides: TGCGCCAGCAGCTTAATAGAAACCGGGACATCAATTGAAGCTTTCTTT. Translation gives CASSLIETGTSIEAFF.

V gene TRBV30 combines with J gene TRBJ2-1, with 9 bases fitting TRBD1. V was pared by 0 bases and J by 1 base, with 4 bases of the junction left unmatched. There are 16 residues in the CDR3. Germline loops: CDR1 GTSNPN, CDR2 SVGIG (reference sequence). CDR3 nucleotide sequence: TGTGCCTGGAGTGTAAGTGGGACAGGGTCCTACAATGAGCAGTTCTTC. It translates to CAWSVSGTGSYNEQFF.

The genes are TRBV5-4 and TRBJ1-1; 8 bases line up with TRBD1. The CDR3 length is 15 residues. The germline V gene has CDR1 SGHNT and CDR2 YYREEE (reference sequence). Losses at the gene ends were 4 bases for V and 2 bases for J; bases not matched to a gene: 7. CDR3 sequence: CASSHGQGDNTEAFF. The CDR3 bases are TGTGCCAGCAGCCACGGACAGGGCGATAACACTGAAGCTTTCTTT.

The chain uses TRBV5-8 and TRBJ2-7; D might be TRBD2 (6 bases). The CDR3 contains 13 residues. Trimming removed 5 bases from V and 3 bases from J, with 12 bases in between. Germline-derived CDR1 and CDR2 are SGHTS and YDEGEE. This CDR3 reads CASSWGENYEQYF. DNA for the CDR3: TGTGCCAGCAGTTGGGGGGAGAACTACGAGCAGTACTTC.

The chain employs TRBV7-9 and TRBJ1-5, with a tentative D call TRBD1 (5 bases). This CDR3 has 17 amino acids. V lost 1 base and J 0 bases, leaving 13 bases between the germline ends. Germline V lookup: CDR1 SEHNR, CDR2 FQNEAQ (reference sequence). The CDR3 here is CASSLGGAGYSNQPQHF. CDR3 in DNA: TGTGCCAGCAGCTTAGGTGGGGCTGGGTATAGCAATCAGCCCCAGCATTTT. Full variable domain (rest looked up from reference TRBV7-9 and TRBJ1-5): DTGVSQNPRHKITKRGQNVTFRCDPISEHNRLYWYRQTLGQGPEFLTYFQNEAQLEKSRLLSDRFSAERPKGSFSTLEIQRTEQGDSAMYLCASSLGGAGYSNQPQHFGDGTRLSIL.

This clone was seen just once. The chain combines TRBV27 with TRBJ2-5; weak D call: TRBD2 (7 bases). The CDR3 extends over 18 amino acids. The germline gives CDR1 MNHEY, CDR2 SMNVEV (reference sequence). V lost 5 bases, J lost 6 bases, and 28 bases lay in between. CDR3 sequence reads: CASSPLGGGKGASQTQYF. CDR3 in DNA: TGTGCCAGCAGTCCCTTAGGGGGGGGGAAAGGGGCAAGTCAGACCCAGTACTTC.

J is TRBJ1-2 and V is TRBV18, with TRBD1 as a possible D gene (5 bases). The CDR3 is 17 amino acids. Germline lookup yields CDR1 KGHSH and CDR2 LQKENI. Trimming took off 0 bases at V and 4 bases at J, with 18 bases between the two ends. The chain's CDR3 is CASSPPVLSRAFYGYTF. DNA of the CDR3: TGTGCCAGCTCACCACCGGTCTTATCCAGGGCTTTCTATGGCTACACCTTC.

The CDR3 is CASSLTSVPGTGELFF. In nucleotides, the CDR3 is TGTGCCAGCAGCTTAACTTCAGTACCGGGCACCGGGGAGCTGTTTTTT. The rearrangement uses TRBV7-9 and TRBJ2-2; D is undetermined. This CDR3 has 16 residues. Trimming stripped 2 bases from V and 4 bases from J, with 14 bases between. The V gene's germline CDR1 is SEHNR and CDR2 FQNEAQ (reference sequence). The whole variable domain, remainder taken from reference TRBV7-9 and TRBJ2-2, is DTGVSQNPRHKITKRGQNVTFRCDPISEHNRLYWYRQTLGQGPEFLTYFQNEAQLEKSRLLSDRFSAERPKGSFSTLEIQRTEQGDSAMYLCASSLTSVPGTGELFFGEGSRLTVL.

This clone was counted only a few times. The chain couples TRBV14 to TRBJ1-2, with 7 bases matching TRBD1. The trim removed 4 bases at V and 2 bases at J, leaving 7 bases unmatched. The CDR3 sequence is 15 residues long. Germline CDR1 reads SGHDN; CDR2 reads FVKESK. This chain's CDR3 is CASSLGDSVNYGYTF. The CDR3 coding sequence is TGTGCCAGCAGCCTCGGGGACAGCGTCAACTATGGCTACACCTTC.

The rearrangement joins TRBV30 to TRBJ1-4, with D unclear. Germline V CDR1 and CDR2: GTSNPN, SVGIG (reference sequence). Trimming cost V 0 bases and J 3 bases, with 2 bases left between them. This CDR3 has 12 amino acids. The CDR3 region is CAWSVSNEKLFF. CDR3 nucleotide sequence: TGTGCCTGGAGTGTCTCTAATGAAAAACTGTTTTTT.

In nucleotides, the CDR3 is TGTGCCAGCAGCCCCGGACTAGCGAGCACCGGGGAGCTGTTTTTT. Translating it yields CASSPGLASTGELFF. The genes are TRBV27 and TRBJ2-2; 9 nucleotides match TRBD2. The CDR3 totals 15 residues. Germline V gene lookup returns CDR1 MNHEY and CDR2 SMNVEV (reference sequence). The trim removed 6 bases at V and 4 bases at J, leaving 6 bases unmatched.

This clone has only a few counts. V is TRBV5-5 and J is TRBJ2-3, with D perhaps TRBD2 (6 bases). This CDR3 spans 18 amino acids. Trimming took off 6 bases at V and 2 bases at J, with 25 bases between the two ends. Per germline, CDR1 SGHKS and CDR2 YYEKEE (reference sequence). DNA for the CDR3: TGTGCCAGCAACCTACGAGGTAGACTAGTCCTGCCCACAGATACGCAGTATTTT. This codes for CASNLRGRLVLPTDTQYF. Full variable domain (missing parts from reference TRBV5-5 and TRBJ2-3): DAGVTQSPTHLIKTRGQQVTLRCSPISGHKSVSWYQQVLGQGPQFIFQYYEKEERGRGNFPDRFSARQFPNYSSELNVNALLLGDSALYLCASNLRGRLVLPTDTQYFGPGTRLTVL.

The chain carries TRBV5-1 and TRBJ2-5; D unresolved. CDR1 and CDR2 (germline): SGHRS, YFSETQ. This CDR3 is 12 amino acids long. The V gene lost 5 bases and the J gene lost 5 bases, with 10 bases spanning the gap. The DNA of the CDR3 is TGCGCCAGCAGTACGGAGAGGGAGACCCAGTACTTC. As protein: CASSTERETQYF.

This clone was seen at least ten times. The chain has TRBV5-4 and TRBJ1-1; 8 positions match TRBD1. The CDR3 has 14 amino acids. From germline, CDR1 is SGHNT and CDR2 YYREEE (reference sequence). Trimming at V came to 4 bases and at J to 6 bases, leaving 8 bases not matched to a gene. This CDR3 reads CASSLDRGAAEAFF. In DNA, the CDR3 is TGTGCCAGCAGCCTTGACAGGGGCGCCGCTGAAGCTTTCTTT. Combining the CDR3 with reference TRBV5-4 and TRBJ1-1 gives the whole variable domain ETGVTQSPTHLIKTRGQQVTLRCSSQSGHNTVSWYQQALGQGPQFIFQYYREEENGRGNFPPRFSGLQFPNYSSELNVNALELDDSALYLCASSLDRGAAEAFFGQGTRLTVV.

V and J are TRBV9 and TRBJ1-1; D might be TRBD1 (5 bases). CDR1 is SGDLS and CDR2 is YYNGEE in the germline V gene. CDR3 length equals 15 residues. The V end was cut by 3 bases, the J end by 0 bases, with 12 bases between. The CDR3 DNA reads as TGTGCCAGCAGCGGAGCCCCAGGGATGAACACTGAAGCTTTCTTT. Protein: CASSGAPGMNTEAFF.

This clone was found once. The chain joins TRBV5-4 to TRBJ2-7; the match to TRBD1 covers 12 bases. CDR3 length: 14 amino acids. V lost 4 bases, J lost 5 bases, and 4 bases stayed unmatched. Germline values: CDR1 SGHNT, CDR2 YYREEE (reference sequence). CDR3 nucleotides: TGTGCCAGCAGCCGGGACAGGGGGCGTGACGAGCAGTACTTC. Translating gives CASSRDRGRDEQYF.

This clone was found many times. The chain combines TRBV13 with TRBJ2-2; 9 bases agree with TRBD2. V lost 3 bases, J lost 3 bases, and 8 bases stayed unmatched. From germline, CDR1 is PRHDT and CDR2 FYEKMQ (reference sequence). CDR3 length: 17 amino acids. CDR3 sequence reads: CASSFAASGADTGELFF. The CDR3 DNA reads TGTGCCAGCAGCTTTGCGGCTAGCGGGGCTGACACCGGGGAGCTGTTTTTT.